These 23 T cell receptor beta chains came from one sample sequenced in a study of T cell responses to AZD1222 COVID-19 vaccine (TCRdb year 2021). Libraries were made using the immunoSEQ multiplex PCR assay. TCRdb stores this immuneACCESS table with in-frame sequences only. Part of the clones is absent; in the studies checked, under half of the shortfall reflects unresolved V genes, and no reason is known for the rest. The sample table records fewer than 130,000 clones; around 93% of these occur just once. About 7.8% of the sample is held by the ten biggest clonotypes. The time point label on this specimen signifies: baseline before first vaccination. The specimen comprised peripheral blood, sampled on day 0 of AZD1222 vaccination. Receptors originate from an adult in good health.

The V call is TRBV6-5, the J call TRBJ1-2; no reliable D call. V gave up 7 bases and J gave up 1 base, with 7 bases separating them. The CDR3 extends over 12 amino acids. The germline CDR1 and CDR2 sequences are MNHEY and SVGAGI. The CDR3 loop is CASKADNYGYTF. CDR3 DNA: TGTGCCAGCAAAGCCGATAACTATGGCTACACCTTC.

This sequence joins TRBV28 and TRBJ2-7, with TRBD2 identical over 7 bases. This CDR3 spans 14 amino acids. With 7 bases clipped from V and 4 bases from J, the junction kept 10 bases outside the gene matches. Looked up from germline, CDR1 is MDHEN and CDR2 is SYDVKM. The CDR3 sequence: CASTFGGGRYEQYF. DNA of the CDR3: TGTGCCAGCACCTTTGGGGGGGGGAGGTACGAGCAGTACTTC.

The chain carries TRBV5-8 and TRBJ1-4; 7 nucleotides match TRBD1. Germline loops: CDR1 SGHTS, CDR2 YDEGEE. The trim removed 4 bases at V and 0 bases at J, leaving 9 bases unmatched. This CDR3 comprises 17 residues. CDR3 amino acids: CASSVGQLVATNEKLFF. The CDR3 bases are TGTGCCAGCAGCGTGGGACAGCTTGTTGCAACTAATGAAAAACTGTTTTTT.

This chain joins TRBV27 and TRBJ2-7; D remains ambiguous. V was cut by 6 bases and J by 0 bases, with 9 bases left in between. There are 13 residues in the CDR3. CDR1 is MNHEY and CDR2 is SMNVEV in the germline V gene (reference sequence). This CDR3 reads CASSRAASYEQYF. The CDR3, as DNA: TGTGCCAGCAGCCGAGCCGCCTCCTACGAGCAGTACTTC.

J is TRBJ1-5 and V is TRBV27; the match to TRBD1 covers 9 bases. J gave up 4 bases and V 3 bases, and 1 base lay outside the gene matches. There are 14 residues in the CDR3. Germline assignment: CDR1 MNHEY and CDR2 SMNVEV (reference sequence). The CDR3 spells CASSLTGGNQPQHF. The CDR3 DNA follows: TGTGCCAGCAGTTTGACAGGGGGTAATCAGCCCCAGCATTTT.

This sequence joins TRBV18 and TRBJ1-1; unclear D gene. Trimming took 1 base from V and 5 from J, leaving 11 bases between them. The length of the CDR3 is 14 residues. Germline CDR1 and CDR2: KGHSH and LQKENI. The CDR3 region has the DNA TGTGCCAGCTCACCACTCGGGGAGGGAACTGAAGCTTTCTTT. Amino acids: CASSPLGEGTEAFF.

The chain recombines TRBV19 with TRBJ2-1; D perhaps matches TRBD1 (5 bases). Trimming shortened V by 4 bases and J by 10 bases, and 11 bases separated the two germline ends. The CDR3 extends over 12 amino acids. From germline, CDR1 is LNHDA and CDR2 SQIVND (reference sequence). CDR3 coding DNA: TGTGCCAGTAGTAGCCCAGGGCGCGAGCAGTTCTTC. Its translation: CASSSPGREQFF.

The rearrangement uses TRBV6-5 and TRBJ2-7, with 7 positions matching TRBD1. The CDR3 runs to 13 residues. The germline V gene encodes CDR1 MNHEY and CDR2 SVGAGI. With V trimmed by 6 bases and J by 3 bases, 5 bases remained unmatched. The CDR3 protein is CASRTGQFYEQYF. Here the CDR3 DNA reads TGTGCCAGCAGGACGGGACAGTTCTACGAGCAGTACTTC.

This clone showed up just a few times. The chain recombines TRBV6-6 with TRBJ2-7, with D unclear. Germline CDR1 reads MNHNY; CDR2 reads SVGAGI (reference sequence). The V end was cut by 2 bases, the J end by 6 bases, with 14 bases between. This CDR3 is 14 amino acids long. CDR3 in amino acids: CASSYLAVGSEQYF. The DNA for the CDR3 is TGTGCCAGCAGTTACCTGGCCGTTGGTTCCGAGCAGTACTTC.

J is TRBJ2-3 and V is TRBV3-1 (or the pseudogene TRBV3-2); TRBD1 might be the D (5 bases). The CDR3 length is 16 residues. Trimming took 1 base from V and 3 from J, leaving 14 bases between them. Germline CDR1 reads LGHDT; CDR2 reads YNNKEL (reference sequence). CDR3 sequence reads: CASSQVMGRETDTQYF. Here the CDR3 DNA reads TGTGCCAGCAGCCAAGTTATGGGCAGGGAAACAGATACGCAGTATTTT.

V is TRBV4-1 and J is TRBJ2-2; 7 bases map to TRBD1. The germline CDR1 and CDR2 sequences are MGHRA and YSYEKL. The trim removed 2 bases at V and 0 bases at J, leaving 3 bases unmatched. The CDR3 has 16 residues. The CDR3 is CASSQFQGANTGELFF. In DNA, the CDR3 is TGCGCCAGCAGCCAATTCCAGGGGGCGAACACCGGGGAGCTGTTTTTT.

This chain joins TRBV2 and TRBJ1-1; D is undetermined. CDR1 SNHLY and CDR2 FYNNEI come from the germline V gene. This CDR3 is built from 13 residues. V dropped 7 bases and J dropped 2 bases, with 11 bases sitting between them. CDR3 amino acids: CASIVDGNTEAFF. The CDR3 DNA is TGTGCCAGCATCGTTGACGGAAACACTGAAGCTTTCTTT.

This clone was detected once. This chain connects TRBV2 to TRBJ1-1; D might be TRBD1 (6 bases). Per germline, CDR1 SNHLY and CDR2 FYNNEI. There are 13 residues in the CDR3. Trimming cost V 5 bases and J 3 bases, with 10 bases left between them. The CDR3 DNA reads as TGTGCCAGCAGTTTACAGGGTTACACTGAAGCTTTCTTT. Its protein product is CASSLQGYTEAFF.

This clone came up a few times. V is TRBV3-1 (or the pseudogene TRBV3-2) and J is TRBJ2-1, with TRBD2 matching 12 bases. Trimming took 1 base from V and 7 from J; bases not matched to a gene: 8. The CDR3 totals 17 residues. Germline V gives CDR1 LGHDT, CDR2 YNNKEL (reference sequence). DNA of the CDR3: TGTGCCAGCAGCCAAGGCACGGGACTAGCGGGCGAGAATGAGCAGTTCTTC. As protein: CASSQGTGLAGENEQFF.

CDR3 protein: CAWSRGYYGYTF. CDR3 DNA sequence: TGTGCCTGGAGCAGGGGTTACTATGGCTACACCTTC. The rearrangement joins TRBV30 to TRBJ1-2, with D perhaps TRBD1 (6 bases). V lost 3 bases and J lost 3, with 8 bases in between. This CDR3 has 12 amino acids. Germline loops: CDR1 GTSNPN, CDR2 SVGIG (reference sequence).

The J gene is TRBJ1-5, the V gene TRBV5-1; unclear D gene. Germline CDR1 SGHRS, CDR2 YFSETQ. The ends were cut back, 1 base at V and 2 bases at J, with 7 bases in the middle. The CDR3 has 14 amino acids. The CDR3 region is CASSLSAGNQPQHF. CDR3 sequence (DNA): TGCGCCAGCAGCTTGTCGGCAGGCAATCAGCCCCAGCATTTT.

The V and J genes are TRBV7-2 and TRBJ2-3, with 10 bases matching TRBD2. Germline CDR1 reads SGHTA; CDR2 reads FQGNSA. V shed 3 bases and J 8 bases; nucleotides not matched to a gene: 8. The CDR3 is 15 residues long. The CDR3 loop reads CASSLDKRGGGTQYF. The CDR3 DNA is TGTGCCAGCAGCTTGGACAAGCGGGGGGGAGGTACGCAGTATTTT.

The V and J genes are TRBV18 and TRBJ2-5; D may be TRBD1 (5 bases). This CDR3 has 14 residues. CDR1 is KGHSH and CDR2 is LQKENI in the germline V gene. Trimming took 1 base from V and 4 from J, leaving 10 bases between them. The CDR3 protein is CASSPQGMVETQYF. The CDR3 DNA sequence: TGTGCCAGCTCACCACAGGGGATGGTAGAGACCCAGTACTTC.

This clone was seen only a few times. CDR3 in DNA: TGTGCCAGCAGCTTAGACCAGGGCAATCAGCCCCAGCATTTT. Translation gives CASSLDQGNQPQHF. This sequence joins TRBV7-9 and TRBJ1-5; D gene uncertain. CDR1 is SEHNR, CDR2 FQNEAQ, per germline (reference sequence). The CDR3 sequence is 14 residues long. Between the trimmed V and J ends, which lost 1 base and 2 bases, there was a span of 6 bases.

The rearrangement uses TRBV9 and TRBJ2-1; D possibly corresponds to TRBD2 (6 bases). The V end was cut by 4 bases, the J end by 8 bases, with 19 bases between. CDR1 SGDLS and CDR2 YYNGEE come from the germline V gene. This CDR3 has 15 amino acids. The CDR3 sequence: CASSPQGAGIDEQFF. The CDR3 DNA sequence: TGTGCCAGCAGCCCGCAAGGGGCGGGGATCGATGAGCAGTTCTTC.

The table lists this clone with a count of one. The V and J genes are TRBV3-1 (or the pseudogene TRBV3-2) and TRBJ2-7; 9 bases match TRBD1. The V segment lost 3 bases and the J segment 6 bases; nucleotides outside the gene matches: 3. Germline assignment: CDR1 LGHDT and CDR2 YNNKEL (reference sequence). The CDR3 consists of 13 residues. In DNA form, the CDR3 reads TGTGCCAGCAGCCAGGGACAGGGTCGCGAGCAGTACTTC. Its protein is CASSQGQGREQYF.

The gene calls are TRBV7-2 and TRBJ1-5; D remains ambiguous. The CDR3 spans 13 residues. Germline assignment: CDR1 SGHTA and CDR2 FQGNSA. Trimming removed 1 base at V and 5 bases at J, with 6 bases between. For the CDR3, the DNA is TGTGCCAGCAGCTTAGAAGTAGATCAGCCCCAGCATTTT. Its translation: CASSLEVDQPQHF.

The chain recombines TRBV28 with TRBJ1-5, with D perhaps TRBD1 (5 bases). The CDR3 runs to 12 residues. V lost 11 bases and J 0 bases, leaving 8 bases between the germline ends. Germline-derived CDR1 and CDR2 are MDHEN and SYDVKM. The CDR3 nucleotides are TGTGCCGTACAGGATAGCAATCAGCCCCAGCATTTT. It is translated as CAVQDSNQPQHF.